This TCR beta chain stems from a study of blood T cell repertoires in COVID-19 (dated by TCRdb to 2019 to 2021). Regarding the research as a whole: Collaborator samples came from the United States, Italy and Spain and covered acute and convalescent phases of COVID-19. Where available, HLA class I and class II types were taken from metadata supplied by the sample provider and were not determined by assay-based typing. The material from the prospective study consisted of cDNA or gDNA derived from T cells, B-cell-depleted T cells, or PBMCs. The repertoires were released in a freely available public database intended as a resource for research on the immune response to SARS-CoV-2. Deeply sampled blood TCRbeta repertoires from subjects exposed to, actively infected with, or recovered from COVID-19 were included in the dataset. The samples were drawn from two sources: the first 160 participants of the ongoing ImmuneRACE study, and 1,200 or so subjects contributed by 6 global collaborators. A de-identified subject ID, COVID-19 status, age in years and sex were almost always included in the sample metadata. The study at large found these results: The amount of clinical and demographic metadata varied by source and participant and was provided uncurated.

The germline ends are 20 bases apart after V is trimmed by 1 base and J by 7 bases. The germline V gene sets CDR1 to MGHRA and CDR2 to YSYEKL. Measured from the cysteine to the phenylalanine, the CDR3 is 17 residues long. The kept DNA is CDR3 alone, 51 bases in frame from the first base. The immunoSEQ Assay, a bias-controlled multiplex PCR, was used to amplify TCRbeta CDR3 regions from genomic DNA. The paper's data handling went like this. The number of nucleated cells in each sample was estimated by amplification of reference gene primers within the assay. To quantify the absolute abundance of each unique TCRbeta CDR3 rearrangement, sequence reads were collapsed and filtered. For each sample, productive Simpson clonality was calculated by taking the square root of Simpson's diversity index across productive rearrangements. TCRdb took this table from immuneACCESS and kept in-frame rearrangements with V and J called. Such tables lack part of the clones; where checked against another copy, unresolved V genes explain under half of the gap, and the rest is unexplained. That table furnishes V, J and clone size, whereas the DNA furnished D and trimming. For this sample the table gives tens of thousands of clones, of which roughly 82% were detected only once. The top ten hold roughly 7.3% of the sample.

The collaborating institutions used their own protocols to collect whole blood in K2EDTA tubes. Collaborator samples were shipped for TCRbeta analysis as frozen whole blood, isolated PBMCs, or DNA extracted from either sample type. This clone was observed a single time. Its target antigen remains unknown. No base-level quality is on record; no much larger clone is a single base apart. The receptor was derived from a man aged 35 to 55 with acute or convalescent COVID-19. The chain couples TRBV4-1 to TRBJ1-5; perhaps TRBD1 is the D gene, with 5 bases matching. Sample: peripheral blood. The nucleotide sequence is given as TGCGCCAGCAGCCAAGGCCCACCCGGGGCGGGGGAACAGCCCCAGCATTTT. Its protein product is CASSQGPPGAGEQPQHF.